This TCR beta chain was sequenced in a study of T cell responses to AZD1222 COVID-19 vaccine (dated by TCRdb to the early 2020s). Looking at the study overall: A total of 230 or so trial participants underwent TCR sequencing, of whom some 210 received two doses of AZD1222 and 26 received two doses of the MenACWY control vaccine. Trial participants were enrolled by age into 18-55, 56-69 and 70-plus year subgroups, with roughly 160, 29 and 62 TCR-sequenced participants respectively.

Study-wide findings and limitations: Most participants were white British and females outnumbered males, and the authors suggested that clonal diversity may have been underestimated. Nearly half of unique spike-specific TCRs reportedly recognized epitopes outside regions mutated in the B.1.351 and B.1.1.7 variants. Vaccine-associated CD4 TCRs spanned the whole spike protein, with dominant responses in regions 160-218 and 743-854. The 56-69-year group was small, and its depth increase did not reach significance, likely because of low power. After two AZD1222 doses, both the breadth and the depth of spike-specific TCRs were significantly higher than at day 0 and than in MenACWY recipients. Conclusions about previously exposed vaccinees were limited because only six or seven AZD1222 recipients were SARS-CoV-2 seropositive at baseline. No day 14 peak-response samples were available, so repertoires were characterized only after the peak T cell response.

The CDR3 covers 13 residues, taking in both the cysteine and the phenylalanine. The kept DNA is CDR3 alone, 39 bases in frame from the first base. The junction shows trimming of 1 base on V and 3 bases on J, plus 6 bases between the germline ends. The CDR1 and CDR2 encoded by the germline V gene are KGHSH and LQKENI. As concerns this clone: Its specific antigen is unknown. No base quality values were provided; no much bigger clone lies one nucleotide off.

The CDR3 regions of human TCRbeta chains were analyzed by immunosequencing. On the study's bioinformatics: TCRs in the repertoires were matched against a reference library of SARS-CoV-2-specific TCRs that had been generated with the MIRA antigen-specificity platform. Breadth meant the fraction of unique TCRs that were SARS-CoV-2-associated, whereas depth meant the fraction of total T cells that were SARS-CoV-2-associated. Using the MIRA data, every spike-specific TCR was mapped to the spike region that the TCR reacted to and assigned to either a CD4 or a CD8 class. Log10-transformed breadth and depth values were compared by one-way ANOVA with Sidak's multiple comparisons tests. As stored in TCRdb, this immuneACCESS dataset retains in-frame rearrangements with V and J assigned. A fraction of the clones does not appear; measured against another copy, unresolved V genes explain less than half of the discrepancy, and the remainder lacks a known reason. V, J and clone size reflect that table, while D and trimming were determined from the DNA. The sample table lists 150,000 to 200,000 clones, about 89% of them with a count of one. About 2.5% of the sample lies in the top ten.

This sample's time point label indicates: baseline before first vaccination. This sample's treatment or condition label indicates: meningococcal conjugate vaccine given as trial control. The vaccinee samples were drawn from two UK trials, COV001 and COV002, one of which was a single-blind randomized controlled phase 2/3 trial testing AZD1222 (ChAdOx1 nCoV-19) in healthy adults. Trial participant PBMC samples were collected at day 0 and day 28 after the second dose for TCRbeta chain sequencing. The receptor was derived from an adult in good health. The chain uses TRBV18 and TRBJ2-5, and the D gene may be TRBD1, 6 bases matching. Sequencing used peripheral blood, obtained on day 0 of MenACWY control vaccination. The DNA sequence is TGTGCCAGCTCACCACGACAGGAAGAGACCCAGTACTTC. Its translation reads: CASSPRQEETQYF.